The clone carrying this TCR beta chain was seen a single time. Its antigen is not known. The sample originates from a study of cytomegalovirus exposure and HLA in healthy donors. Trimming removed 2 bases from V and 0 bases from J, with 10 bases in between. CDR3 length equals 15 residues. Germline V gives CDR1 SEHNR, CDR2 FQNEAQ (reference sequence). In the PCR, 60 Vbeta and 13 Jbeta primers were used. Some clones are missing from TCRdb's copy, which holds only in-frame ones; the method was immunoSEQ multiplex PCR. Of some 200,000 clones in the sample, roughly 80% are singletons; the top ten hold about 5.7%. Findings of the study overall: Among the most significant clusters, several appeared linked to common viral pathogens in a later analysis. Within an earlier analysis, most TCR beta V segments proved productive either about 87% or about 30% of the time.

Sequenced: PBMCs. The clonotype originates from a man aged 40-49 years in good health and CMV-seropositive. J is TRBJ1-1 and V is TRBV7-9, with D hard to call. As DNA, the CDR3 is TGTGCCAGCAGCTTATCCTCGGGAATGAACACTGAAGCTTTCTTT. Translation gives CASSLSSGMNTEAFF. Variable domain in full (rest from reference TRBV7-9 and TRBJ1-1): DTGVSQNPRHKITKRGQNVTFRCDPISEHNRLYWYRQTLGQGPEFLTYFQNEAQLEKSRLLSDRFSAERPKGSFSTLEIQRTEQGDSAMYLCASSLSSGMNTEAFFGQGTRLTVV.